Following are 4 T cell receptor beta chains from one sample sequenced in a study of T cell responses to AZD1222 COVID-19 vaccine (dated by TCRdb to about 2021). The time point label here, explained by the study, means: baseline before first vaccination. Libraries were prepared through the immunoSEQ multiplex PCR assay. As stored in TCRdb, this immuneACCESS dataset retains in-frame rearrangements with V and J assigned. A fraction of the clones does not appear; measured against another copy, unresolved V genes explain less than half of the discrepancy, and the remainder lacks a known reason. The sample profile shows 200,000 to 300,000 clones; over 85% of them were found once. The ten largest account for around 0.57% of the sample. This specimen consisted of peripheral blood, obtained on day 0 of AZD1222 vaccination. Receptor source: an adult in good health.

For this clone: Other DNA sequences of this sample code for an identical CDR3. The rearrangement links TRBV28 to TRBJ1-2; D gene uncertain. The CDR3 covers 12 residues. V was cut by 2 bases and J by 8 bases, with 9 bases left in between. In germline, CDR1 is MDHEN, CDR2 SYDVKM. The CDR3 sequence: CASSLGPRGYTF. The CDR3 nucleotides are TGTGCCAGCAGTTTAGGCCCCAGAGGCTACACCTTC.

The chain combines TRBV18 with TRBJ1-2; D may be TRBD1 (5 bases). The CDR3 consists of 14 residues. The germline CDR1 and CDR2 sequences are KGHSH and LQKENI. The ends were cut back, 2 bases at V and 8 bases at J, with 15 bases in the middle. CDR3 region: CASSPEAGSSGYTF. As DNA, the CDR3 is TGTGCCAGCTCACCAGAGGCAGGGAGTAGCGGCTACACCTTC.

This clone appeared a single time. This sequence joins TRBV27 and TRBJ1-5; no clear D. The CDR3 is 13 residues long. Germline V gene lookup returns CDR1 MNHEY and CDR2 SMNVEV (reference sequence). Between the trimmed V and J ends, which lost 8 bases and 7 bases, there was a span of 15 bases. The CDR3 protein is CASGVGLSQPQHF. Written as DNA, the CDR3 is TGTGCCAGCGGCGTCGGGTTGTCGCAGCCCCAGCATTTT.

The rearrangement uses TRBV5-1 and TRBJ2-7; 9 nucleotides match TRBD1. The CDR3 spans 16 residues. CDR1 is SGHRS and CDR2 is YFSETQ in the germline V gene. J was trimmed by 2 bases and V by 2 bases; bases with no gene match: 8. In DNA, the CDR3 is TGCGCCAGCAGCTTATGGGGGGGACAGGGACCCTACGAGCAGTACTTC. This gives the protein CASSLWGGQGPYEQYF.